The 26 T cell receptor beta chains below all came from one sample that was sequenced in a study of blood T cells in healthy people across ages. Alongside a J-beta primer mix, a sample-barcoded 5' primer served in a second PCR lasting about 7 to 12 cycles. TCRdb independently ran MiXCR on the 5' RACE reads; one entry per CDR3 protein. Here the sample spans hundreds of thousands of distinct CDR3 sequences, 44% being singletons. The source material was blood. These receptors all come from a man aged 60 to 75 in good health.

The gene calls are TRBV10-3 and TRBJ2-1, with D possibly TRBD2 on 5 matching bases. CDR1 is ENHRY, CDR2 SYGVKD, per germline. V lost 8 bases and J 3 bases, leaving 8 bases between the germline ends. This CDR3 contains 12 residues. For the CDR3, the DNA is TGTGCCATCGGACTCTTCTACAATGAGCAGTTCTTC. This translates into CAIGLFYNEQFF.

V gene TRBV30 combines with J gene TRBJ2-3; D might be TRBD2 (5 bases). The CDR3 loop spans 11 amino acids. CDR1 is GTSNPN, CDR2 SVGIG, per germline (reference sequence). CDR3: CTGNSADTQYF. CDR3 coding DNA: TGTACCGGGAATTCTGCAGATACGCAGTATTTT.

Comment on this clonotype: One junction end does not reproduce the germline sequence, and a read error may be involved. The chain couples TRBV20-1 to TRBJ2-7; D possibly corresponds to TRBD2 (5 bases). The CDR3 sequence is 14 residues long. Germline loops: CDR1 DFQATT, CDR2 SNEGSKA (reference sequence). The CDR3 region is CSARGPHGDYKQYF. The CDR3 nucleotides read TGCAGTGCTAGAGGGCCCCACGGTGACTACAAGCAGTACTTC.

This clonotype has more than one count but fewer than ten. The V and J genes are TRBV5-1 and TRBJ1-2, with TRBD1 as a possible D gene (6 bases). The CDR3 length is 15 residues. V lost 3 bases to trimming and J lost 5 bases, with 17 bases between them. Germline CDR1 is SGHRS and CDR2 is YFSETQ. The CDR3 DNA is TGCGCCAGCAGCTCAGGGGACGGGGGACGGTATGGCTACACCTTC. Protein product: CASSSGDGGRYGYTF.

This clonotype was seen many times. The chain combines TRBV7-2 with TRBJ2-6; 9 nucleotides agree with TRBD1. V lost 5 bases to trimming and J lost 1 base; unmatched junction nucleotides: 15. Germline V gene data show CDR1 as SGHTA and CDR2 as FQGNSA. The CDR3 extends over 20 amino acids. The CDR3 region is CASSAIMRTGTGSGANVLTF. The CDR3 region has the DNA TGTGCCAGCAGCGCAATAATGAGGACAGGGACAGGGTCTGGGGCCAACGTCCTGACTTTC.

The gene calls are TRBV3-1 and TRBJ1-4, with D possibly TRBD1 on 6 matching bases. The germline gives CDR1 LGHDT, CDR2 YNNKEL (reference sequence). The V end was cut by 4 bases, the J end by 4 bases, with 16 bases between. The CDR3 runs to 16 residues. Written as DNA, the CDR3 is TGTGCCAGCAGCCCACAGGGAAGAGGGCGTAATGAAAAACTGTTTTTT. Its protein product is CASSPQGRGRNEKLFF.

The genes are TRBV7-2 and TRBJ2-7; D is perhaps TRBD2 (5 bases). This CDR3 comprises 12 residues. The V gene's germline CDR1 is SGHTA and CDR2 FQGNSA. Deletions cut 2 bases from V and 5 bases from J, with 7 bases between. The DNA for the CDR3 is TGTGCCAGCAGCTTAACTAGGAACGAGCAGTACTTC. This sequence encodes CASSLTRNEQYF. Variable domain in full (rest from reference TRBV7-2 and TRBJ2-7): GAGVSQSPSNKVTEKGKDVELRCDPISGHTALYWYRQSLGQGLEFLIYFQGNSAPDKSGLPSDRFSAERTGGSVSTLTIQRTQQEDSAVYLCASSLTRNEQYFGPGTRLTVT.

The chain's CDR3 is CAWLPSGSGNTIYF. In nucleotides, the CDR3 is TGTGCCTGGCTTCCGAGTGGCTCTGGAAACACCATATATTTT. This chain joins TRBV30 and TRBJ1-3; unclear D gene. The CDR3 runs 14 residues. V was clipped by 5 bases and J by 0 bases, with 11 bases between them. CDR1 is GTSNPN, CDR2 SVGIG, per germline (reference sequence).

The chain is built from TRBV6-5 and TRBJ2-5; weak D call: TRBD1 (7 bases). V was trimmed by 10 bases and J by 3 bases, leaving 15 bases between them. Looked up from germline, CDR1 is MNHEY and CDR2 is SVGAGI. The CDR3 extends over 13 amino acids. CDR3 in DNA: TGTGCCACCCGACAGGGCGGGGAAGAGACCCAGTACTTC. As protein: CATRQGGEETQYF.

The chain has TRBV3-1 and TRBJ2-5; TRBD2 aligns across 14 bases. The J segment lost 2 bases and the V segment lost 3 bases, leaving 5 bases of the junction unmatched. The CDR3 is made up of 17 amino acids. Germline CDR1 reads LGHDT; CDR2 reads YNNKEL (reference sequence). This CDR3 is CASSHSGLAGGQETQYF. CDR3 in DNA: TGTGCCAGCAGCCACAGTGGACTAGCGGGGGGACAAGAGACCCAGTACTTC.

This clonotype occurred many times. This chain joins TRBV14 and TRBJ2-1, with D hard to call. The V gene lost 2 bases and the J gene lost 9 bases, with 5 bases spanning the gap. Looked up from germline, CDR1 is SGHDN and CDR2 is FVKESK. This CDR3 spans 11 amino acids. The chain's CDR3 is CASSQRSEQFF. The CDR3 DNA is TGTGCCAGCAGCCAACGGTCTGAGCAGTTCTTC. Full variable domain (rest looked up from reference TRBV14 and TRBJ2-1): EAGVTQFPSHSVIEKGQTVTLRCDPISGHDNLYWYRRVMGKEIKFLLHFVKESKQDESGMPNNRFLAERTGGTYSTLKVQPAELEDSGVYFCASSQRSEQFFGPGTRLTVL.

Ten or more counts support this clonotype. The V and J genes are TRBV10-3 and TRBJ2-7; 14 nucleotides agree with TRBD2. Germline V lookup: CDR1 ENHRY, CDR2 SYGVKD. Trimming took 0 bases from V and 1 from J; bases not matched to a gene: 5. The CDR3 has 18 residues. Here the CDR3 DNA reads TGTGCCATCAGTGAGTCCGGGACTAGCGGGGGATCATCCTACGAGCAGTACTTC. This codes for CAISESGTSGGSSYEQYF.

This chain joins TRBV7-2 and TRBJ2-2, with D possibly being TRBD1 (5 bases). Trimming took 2 bases from V and 7 from J, leaving 14 bases between them. The CDR3 runs to 15 residues. Germline CDR1 SGHTA, CDR2 FQGNSA. The CDR3 nucleotides are TGTGCCAGCAGCTTAAGAGACAGTTCGGTCGGGGAGCTGTTTTTT. Translated, it gives CASSLRDSSVGELFF.

This rearrangement joins TRBV20-1 to TRBJ2-4; 8 nucleotides agree with TRBD1. Germline lookup yields CDR1 DFQATT and CDR2 SNEGSKA (reference sequence). The V and J ends lost 2 bases and 9 bases, in that order; junction bases with no gene match: 9. The CDR3 length is 14 residues. The CDR3 bases are TGCAGTGCTAGATTGACAGGGGACATCGGCATTCAGTACTTC. This codes for CSARLTGDIGIQYF.

A note on this clonotype: A much larger clone lies one base from this, so it may be a read error. The chain joins TRBV14 to TRBJ2-5; D unresolved. The ends were cut back, 2 bases at V and 11 bases at J, with 9 bases in the middle. The CDR3 has 11 residues. The germline V gene has CDR1 SGHDN and CDR2 FVKESK. In DNA, the CDR3 is TGTGCCAGCAGCCAACACAATGAGCAGTACTTC. Translating gives CASSQHNEQYF.

J is TRBJ2-5 and V is TRBV5-6; TRBD2 matches at 12 bases. CDR3 length equals 19 residues. Trimming cost V 2 bases and J 7 bases; bases outside gene matches: 18. Germline CDR1 is SGHDT and CDR2 is YYEEEE. The CDR3 region is CASSFPLTSGGHSPTTQYF. In DNA form, the CDR3 reads TGTGCCAGCAGCTTTCCTCTGACTAGCGGGGGCCACTCCCCAACGACCCAGTACTTC.

The chain uses TRBV7-2 and TRBJ2-5; 7 nucleotides match TRBD1. The CDR3 extends over 17 amino acids. With 6 bases clipped from V and 1 base from J, the junction kept 14 bases outside the gene matches. The germline CDR1 and CDR2 sequences are SGHTA and FQGNSA. CDR3 protein: CASSRNRQGPLQETQYF. The CDR3 DNA reads TGTGCCAGCAGTCGAAACCGACAGGGCCCCCTCCAAGAGACCCAGTACTTC.

The genes are TRBV20-1 and TRBJ1-2; D is unresolved. V lost 6 bases, J lost 11 bases, and 13 bases lay in between. The CDR3 consists of 10 residues. Germline-derived CDR1 and CDR2 are DFQATT and SNEGSKA (reference sequence). The CDR3 DNA reads as TGCAGTGCCGACGACCTTGGGTACACCTTC. Translation: CSADDLGYTF.

The chain uses TRBV15 and TRBJ2-3, with D unclear. Trimming took off 0 bases at V and 7 bases at J, with 5 bases between the two ends. This CDR3 contains 12 residues. The germline gives CDR1 LNHNV, CDR2 YYDKDF (reference sequence). This CDR3 is CATSRDANTQYF. As DNA, the CDR3 is TGTGCCACCAGCAGAGATGCGAATACGCAGTATTTT.

A word on this clonotype: At one end, the junction sequence differs from germline, possibly due to a read error. J is TRBJ2-7 and V is TRBV11-2; the D is unclear. Germline assignment: CDR1 SGHAT and CDR2 FQNNGV. CDR3 length: 15 residues. Here the CDR3 reads CASSLEIRVDYEQYF. In DNA, the CDR3 is TGTGCCAGCAGTTTAGAAATCCGGGTCGATTACGAGCAGTACTTC.

This rearrangement joins TRBV4-1 to TRBJ2-7; 10 bases align to TRBD1. With V trimmed by 0 bases and J by 3 bases, 5 bases remained unmatched. This CDR3 comprises 16 residues. The germline CDR1 and CDR2 sequences are MGHRA and YSYEKL. CDR3 region: CASSQDLGQGVYEQYF. The CDR3 DNA reads TGCGCCAGCAGCCAAGATCTAGGACAGGGGGTCTACGAGCAGTACTTC.

The V gene is TRBV5-1, the J gene TRBJ2-7; perhaps TRBD1 as D (6 bases). Germline V gene lookup returns CDR1 SGHRS and CDR2 YFSETQ. Trimming took off 10 bases at V and 3 bases at J, with 20 bases between the two ends. The CDR3 is made up of 14 amino acids. The CDR3 protein is CAGTPGQTGYEQYF. CDR3 coding DNA: TGCGCCGGCACCCCCGGACAGACTGGCTACGAGCAGTACTTC.

As for this clonotype: One end of the junction is discordant with germline, which a read error may explain. The V gene is TRBV29-1, the J gene TRBJ2-3; 8 nucleotides agree with TRBD2. The length of the CDR3 is 13 residues. CDR1 and CDR2 (germline): SQVTM, ANQGSEA. The CDR3 nucleotides are TGCAGCGTTAGCGGGAGCGGCACAGATATGCAGTATTTT. It yields the protein CSVSGSGTDMQYF.

This clonotype has just a few counts. The chain has TRBV6-2 or TRBV6-3 and TRBJ1-6; no firm D call. Trimming took off 6 bases at V and 0 bases at J, with 3 bases between the two ends. This CDR3 has 13 residues. CDR1 is MNHEY and CDR2 is SVGEGT in the germline V gene. In DNA form, the CDR3 reads TGTGCCAGCAGCGTCTCCTATAATTCACCCCTCCACTTT. It specifies CASSVSYNSPLHF.

The chain has TRBV14 and TRBJ2-3, with D uncertain. V lost 0 bases to trimming and J lost 1 base, with 8 bases between them. Germline V lookup: CDR1 SGHDN, CDR2 FVKESK. This CDR3 has 15 amino acids. The CDR3 DNA reads TGTGCCAGCAGCCAAGACTCTTACCGCACAGATACGCAGTATTTT. Translation: CASSQDSYRTDTQYF.

This clonotype was seen a handful of times. J is TRBJ2-1 and V is TRBV20-1; 9 bases map to TRBD2. V shed 1 base and J 0 bases; nucleotides not matched to a gene: 10. CDR1 DFQATT and CDR2 SNEGSKA come from the germline V gene (reference sequence). The CDR3 extends over 18 amino acids. CDR3 sequence reads: CSARARLRGGLSYNEQFF. The CDR3 DNA is TGCAGTGCTAGAGCTAGACTGCGGGGGGGCCTCTCCTACAATGAGCAGTTCTTC.